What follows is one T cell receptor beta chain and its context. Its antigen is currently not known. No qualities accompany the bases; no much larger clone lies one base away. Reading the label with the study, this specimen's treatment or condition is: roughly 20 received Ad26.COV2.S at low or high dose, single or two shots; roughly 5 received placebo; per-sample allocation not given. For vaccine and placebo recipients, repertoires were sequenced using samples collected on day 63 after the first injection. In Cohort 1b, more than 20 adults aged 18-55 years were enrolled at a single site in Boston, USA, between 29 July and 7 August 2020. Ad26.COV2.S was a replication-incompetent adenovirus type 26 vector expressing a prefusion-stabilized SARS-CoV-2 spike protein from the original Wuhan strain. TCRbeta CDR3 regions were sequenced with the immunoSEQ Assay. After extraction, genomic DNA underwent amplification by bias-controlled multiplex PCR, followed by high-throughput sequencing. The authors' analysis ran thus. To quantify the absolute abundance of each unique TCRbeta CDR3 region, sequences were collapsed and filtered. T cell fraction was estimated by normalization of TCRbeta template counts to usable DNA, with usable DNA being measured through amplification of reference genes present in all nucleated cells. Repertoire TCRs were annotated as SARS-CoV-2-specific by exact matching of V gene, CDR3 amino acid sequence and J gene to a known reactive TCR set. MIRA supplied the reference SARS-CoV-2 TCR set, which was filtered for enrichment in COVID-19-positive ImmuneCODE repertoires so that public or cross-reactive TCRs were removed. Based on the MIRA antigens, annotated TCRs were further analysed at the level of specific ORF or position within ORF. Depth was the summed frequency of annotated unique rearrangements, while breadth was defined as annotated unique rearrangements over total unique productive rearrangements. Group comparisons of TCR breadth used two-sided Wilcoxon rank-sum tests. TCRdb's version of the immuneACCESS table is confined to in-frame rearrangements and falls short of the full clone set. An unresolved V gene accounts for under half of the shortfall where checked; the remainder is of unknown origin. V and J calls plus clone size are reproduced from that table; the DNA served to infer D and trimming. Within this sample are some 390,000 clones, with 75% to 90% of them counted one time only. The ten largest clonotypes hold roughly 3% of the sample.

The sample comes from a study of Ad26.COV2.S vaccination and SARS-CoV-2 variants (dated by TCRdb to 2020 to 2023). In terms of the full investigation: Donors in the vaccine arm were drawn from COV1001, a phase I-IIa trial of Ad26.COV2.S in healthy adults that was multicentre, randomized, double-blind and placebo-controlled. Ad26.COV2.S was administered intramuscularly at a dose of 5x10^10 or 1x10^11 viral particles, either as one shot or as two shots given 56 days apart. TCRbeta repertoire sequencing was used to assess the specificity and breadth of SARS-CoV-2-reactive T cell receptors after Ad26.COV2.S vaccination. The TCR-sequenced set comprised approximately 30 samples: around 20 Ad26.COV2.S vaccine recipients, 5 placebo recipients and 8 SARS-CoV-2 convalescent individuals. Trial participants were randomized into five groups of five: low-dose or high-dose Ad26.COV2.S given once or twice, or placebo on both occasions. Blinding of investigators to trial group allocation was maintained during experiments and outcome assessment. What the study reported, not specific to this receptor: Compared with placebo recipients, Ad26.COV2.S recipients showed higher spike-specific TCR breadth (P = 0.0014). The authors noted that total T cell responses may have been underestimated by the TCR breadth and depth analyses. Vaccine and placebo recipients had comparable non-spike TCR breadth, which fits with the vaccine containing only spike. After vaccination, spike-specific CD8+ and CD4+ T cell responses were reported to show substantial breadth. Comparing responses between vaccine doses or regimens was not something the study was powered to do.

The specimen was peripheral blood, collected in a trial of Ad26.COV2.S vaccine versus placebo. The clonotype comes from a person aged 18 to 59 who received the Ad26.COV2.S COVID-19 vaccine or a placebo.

The DNA is as follows: TGTGCCACCTCGAGGTCCCAGGGGGCGAATTCACCCCTCCACTTT. It codes for CATSRSQGANSPLHF. The sequence is built from TRBV2 and TRBJ1-6; TRBD1 aligns with 8 central bases. The CDR3 has 15 amino acids, counting the end cysteine and phenylalanine. The entry retains the CDR3 DNA only, 45 bases that are in frame from base 1. The germline V gene encodes CDR1 SNHLY and CDR2 FYNNEI. Trimming accounts for 10 bases at V and 7 bases at J, while the number of junction bases matched to no gene is 12. The full variable domain, completed from the reference TRBV2 and TRBJ1-6 proteins outside the CDR3, reads EPEVTQTPSHQVTQMGQEVILRCVPISNHLYFYWYRQILGQKVEFLVSFYNNEISEKSEIFDDQFSVERPDGSNFTLKIRSTKLEDSAMYFCATSRSQGANSPLHFGNGTRLTVT.